A selection of T cell receptor beta chains follows, all from one sample in a study of blood T cell repertoires in COVID-19. The data were produced by immunoSEQ multiplex PCR, yet TCRdb's version contains in-frame clones alone and is incomplete. This table has 150,000 or so clones, about 89% appearing once. Sequencing was done on a sample of peripheral blood. The source of these receptors is a man aged 50 or older with acute or convalescent COVID-19. The CDR3 runs from the conserved cysteine through the conserved F or W. The D gene is left open where the match is weak. A row's size may be missing; if present it is once, few, many or a size class.

v_call,clone_size,d_call,j_call,cdr3_aa,cdr3_nt
TRBV27,-,-,TRBJ2-3,CASGPGRGADTQYF,TGTGCCAGCGGACCGGGGAGGGGGGCAGATACGCAGTATTTT
TRBV29-1,-,TRBD2,TRBJ2-3,CSVGNSPGLRTDTQYF,TGCAGCGTTGGGAACTCACCGGGACTACGCACAGATACGCAGTATTTT
TRBV2,-,TRBD1,TRBJ2-5,CASSGDRGRTETQYF,TGTGCCAGCAGTGGGGACAGGGGGCGCACTGAGACCCAGTACTTC
TRBV19,-,-,TRBJ1-2,CASRWRAGYTF,TGTGCCAGTAGATGGAGGGCTGGCTACACCTTC
TRBV19,once,TRBD2,TRBJ2-7,CASSSTSGFYEQYF,TGTGCCAGTAGCTCAACTAGCGGCTTCTACGAGCAGTACTTC
TRBV12-5,-,TRBD1,TRBJ1-2,CASAAGQGFYGYTF,TGTGCTAGTGCCGCGGGACAGGGCTTCTATGGCTACACCTTC
TRBV20-1,-,-,TRBJ1-2,CSARSGSGYTF,TGCAGTGCTAGATCAGGATCCGGCTACACCTTC
TRBV4-1,-,TRBD1,TRBJ2-5,CASSQPDRGPQETQYF,TGCGCCAGCAGCCAACCTGACAGGGGGCCCCAAGAGACCCAGTACTTC
TRBV11-3,-,-,TRBJ2-2,CASQMNTGELFF,TGTGCCAGCCAAATGAACACCGGGGAGCTGTTTTTT
TRBV7-2,-,TRBD1,TRBJ1-5,CASSGQGDQPQHF,TGTGCCAGCAGCGGCCAGGGGGACCAGCCCCAGCATTTT
TRBV5-1,-,TRBD2,TRBJ2-5,CASSNGLAGQETQYF,TGCGCCAGCAGCAACGGACTAGCGGGGCAAGAGACCCAGTACTTC
TRBV5-1,-,TRBD1,TRBJ2-5,CASSWGQGGTQYF,TGCGCCAGCAGCTGGGGACAGGGAGGAACCCAGTACTTC
TRBV5-1,-,TRBD1,TRBJ2-1,CASSLEGQGSNEQFF,TGCGCCAGCAGCTTGGAGGGACAGGGTAGCAATGAGCAGTTCTTC
TRBV7-2,-,TRBD2,TRBJ2-5,CASSSGLAELETQYF,TGTGCCAGCAGCTCCGGACTAGCGGAGCTAGAGACCCAGTACTTC
TRBV11-3,-,-,TRBJ1-1,CASSLDRGTEAFF,TGTGCCAGCAGCTTAGATCGGGGCACTGAAGCTTTCTTT
TRBV6-4,-,-,TRBJ1-2,CASSDEGRGGYTF,TGTGCCAGCAGTGATGAAGGGAGGGGAGGCTACACCTTC
TRBV19,-,-,TRBJ1-5,CASSISGYQPQHF,TGTGCCAGTAGTATTTCAGGGTATCAGCCCCAGCATTTT
TRBV6-2/TRBV6-3,-,-,TRBJ1-5,CASSYPRDGQPQHF,TGTGCCAGCAGTTACCCCCGGGATGGTCAGCCCCAGCATTTT
TRBV11-3,-,-,TRBJ2-1,CASSLVPRKQFF,TGTGCCAGCAGCTTAGTCCCGCGCAAGCAGTTCTTC
TRBV19,-,-,TRBJ1-1,CASSMAREGTEAFF,TGTGCCAGTAGTATGGCCAGAGAGGGCACTGAAGCTTTCTTT
TRBV5-4,-,TRBD2,TRBJ2-5,CASSLAGSSGGPFQETQYF,TGTGCCAGCAGCTTGGCGGGGTCTAGCGGGGGACCCTTCCAAGAGACCCAGTACTTC
TRBV28,-,TRBD1,TRBJ1-5,CASSSWDSSNQPQHF,TGTGCCAGCAGTTCCTGGGACAGTAGCAATCAGCCCCAGCATTTT
TRBV2,-,-,TRBJ1-5,CASHESGMGNQPQHF,TGTGCCAGCCATGAGTCCGGGATGGGCAATCAGCCCCAGCATTTT
TRBV6-5,-,TRBD1,TRBJ1-5,CASRYRQGESQAQHF,TGTGCCAGCAGATACCGACAGGGGGAATCTCAAGCCCAGCATTTT
TRBV9,-,-,TRBJ1-6,CASSVEADSYNSPLHF,TGTGCCAGCAGCGTAGAGGCGGACTCCTATAATTCACCCCTCCACTTT
TRBV5-1,-,TRBD2,TRBJ2-3,CASSLAGREGRTDTQYF,TGCGCCAGCAGCTTGGCCGGGCGGGAGGGCCGGACAGATACGCAGTATTTT
TRBV14,-,-,TRBJ2-3,CASSRQTGLTQYF,TGTGCCAGCAGCCGACAGACAGGTCTTACGCAGTATTTT
TRBV6-5,-,TRBD2,TRBJ2-5,CASRAGGSYQETQYF,TGTGCCAGCCGAGCGGGAGGGTCGTACCAAGAGACCCAGTACTTC
TRBV2,-,TRBD2,TRBJ2-1,CASSLAGGRGEQFF,TGTGCCAGCAGCCTAGCGGGGGGCCGGGGTGAGCAGTTCTTC
TRBV18,-,TRBD1,TRBJ1-4,CASSPGQGIEKLFF,TGTGCCAGCTCACCGGGACAGGGGATTGAAAAACTGTTTTTT
TRBV6-5,once,TRBD2,TRBJ2-3,CASSFLGLAGKNTQYF,TGTGCCAGCAGTTTCCTAGGACTAGCGGGAAAAAATACGCAGTATTTT
TRBV27,-,TRBD1,TRBJ2-5,CASSSPLRQGREETQYF,TGTGCCAGCAGTTCCCCCCTCAGACAGGGACGTGAGGAGACCCAGTACTTC
TRBV27,-,TRBD2,TRBJ2-7,CASRERREIYEQYF,TGTGCCAGCAGGGAGAGGCGGGAGATCTACGAGCAGTACTTC
TRBV27,-,TRBD2,TRBJ2-3,CASISTRGFTDTQYF,TGTGCCAGCATCTCTACGCGGGGGTTCACAGATACGCAGTATTTT
TRBV28,-,-,TRBJ1-6,CASSAGARENSPLHF,TGTGCCAGCAGTGCAGGGGCCAGGGAAAATTCACCCCTCCACTTT
TRBV6-6,once,TRBD1,TRBJ1-1,CASSHLQGADTEAFF,TGTGCCAGCAGCCATCTCCAGGGGGCGGACACTGAAGCTTTCTTT
TRBV27,-,-,TRBJ1-5,CASSGQSSNQPQHF,TGTGCCAGCAGCGGACAGTCTAGCAATCAGCCCCAGCATTTT
TRBV7-3,-,TRBD2,TRBJ2-2,CASSLALAGNTGELFF,TGTGCCAGCAGCTTAGCCCTAGCGGGAAACACCGGGGAGCTGTTTTTT
TRBV28,-,-,TRBJ1-3,CASSLWGGNTIYF,TGTGCCAGCAGTTTGTGGGGCGGAAACACCATATATTTT
TRBV5-1,-,-,TRBJ2-1,CASSPEMGSYNEQFF,TGCGCCAGCAGCCCGGAGATGGGTTCCTACAATGAGCAGTTCTTC
TRBV2,-,-,TRBJ1-3,CARQGPSGNTIYF,TGTGCCAGACAGGGTCCCTCTGGAAACACCATATATTTT
TRBV5-1,-,-,TRBJ2-1,CASSSLFSGGISYNEQFF,TGCGCCAGCAGCTCCCTTTTTAGTGGGGGGATTTCCTACAATGAGCAGTTCTTC
TRBV2,-,TRBD1,TRBJ1-5,CASSRQGVGSNQPQHF,TGTGCCAGCAGTCGACAGGGCGTCGGCAGCAATCAGCCCCAGCATTTT
TRBV28,-,-,TRBJ2-4,CASTWGGGSIQYF,TGTGCCAGCACCTGGGGGGGCGGAAGCATTCAGTACTTC
TRBV7-9,-,TRBD1,TRBJ1-2,CASSLAGQGALYGYTF,TGTGCCAGCAGCTTAGCCGGACAGGGGGCATTATATGGCTACACCTTC
TRBV5-1,once,TRBD1,TRBJ2-3,CASSYLTGGDSTDTQYF,TGCGCCAGCAGCTACCTGACAGGGGGAGATAGCACAGATACGCAGTATTTT
TRBV5-4,few,TRBD1,TRBJ1-2,CASSIGTGGNIGYTF,TGTGCCAGCAGCATCGGGACAGGGGGAAATATTGGCTACACCTTC
TRBV23-1,-,-,TRBJ1-5,CASSQSPLPGESNQPQHF,TGCGCCAGCAGTCAATCCCCGTTACCGGGAGAGAGCAATCAGCCCCAGCATTTT
TRBV27,once,-,TRBJ1-1,CASSLAPPGRDTEAFF,TGTGCCAGCAGTTTAGCGCCCCCCGGCAGGGACACTGAAGCTTTCTTT
TRBV9,-,-,TRBJ1-2,CASSVAEGPREGYTF,TGTGCCAGCAGCGTAGCGGAGGGCCCGCGGGAGGGCTACACCTTC
TRBV12-3/TRBV12-4,-,TRBD1,TRBJ1-2,CASTRTGDYGYTF,TGTGCCAGCACCAGGACAGGGGACTATGGCTACACCTTC
TRBV27,-,-,TRBJ2-2,CASSLWDFNTGELFF,TGTGCCAGCAGCCTCTGGGACTTTAACACCGGGGAGCTGTTTTTT
TRBV15,-,-,TRBJ1-2,CATSREGEGYGYTF,TGTGCCACCAGCAGGGAAGGGGAGGGCTATGGCTACACCTTC
TRBV19,-,TRBD1,TRBJ1-5,CASSIIGQGQGQPQHF,TGTGCCAGTAGTATCATAGGACAGGGGCAGGGTCAGCCCCAGCATTTT
TRBV3-1/TRBV3-2,few,TRBD2,TRBJ2-7,CASSPGGYEQYF,TGTGCCAGCAGCCCCGGGGGGTACGAGCAGTACTTC
TRBV28,-,TRBD2,TRBJ2-7,CASSLDPSGTILYEQYF,TGTGCCAGCAGTTTAGACCCTAGCGGGACAATCCTTTACGAGCAGTACTTC
TRBV6-6,-,-,TRBJ2-3,CASSTGSERDTQYF,TGTGCCAGCAGCACCGGGTCAGAGAGAGATACGCAGTATTTT
TRBV19,-,-,TRBJ1-2,CASSTPGLNYGYTF,TGTGCCAGTAGTACCCCAGGACTGAACTATGGCTACACCTTC
TRBV6-6,-,-,TRBJ1-3,CASSIGENSGNTIYF,TGTGCCAGCAGTATAGGGGAAAACTCTGGAAACACCATATATTTT